This T cell receptor (beta chain) was recorded in a study of identical twins. This clonotype was detected many times. Its cognate antigen is unknown. cDNA molecules carried unique molecular identifiers, and template switching added a universal primer site. From the 5' RACE reads, TCRdb called clonotypes with MiXCR, one entry per CDR3 protein. The sample lists approximately 220,000 distinct CDR3 sequences, about 7.5% occurring once. The CDR3 contains 16 residues. V lost 4 bases, J lost 3 bases, and 7 bases stayed unmatched. The germline gives CDR1 SGHKS, CDR2 YYEKEE (reference sequence). General study points: There were fewer insertions in abundant cord blood beta clonotypes, but memory repertoires showed no such pattern. Excess sharing between twins was weaker in beta out-of-frame sequences. In zero-insertion analyses, partial confounding could arise from invariant MAIT and iNKT cells.

In addition, the sample was reused for a study of yellow fever vaccine responses in identical twins.

The chain employs TRBV5-5 and TRBJ2-3, with 11 bases that match TRBD2. The receptor's source is a woman younger than 30 in good health. Input material: CD8+ T cells sorted from blood. Written as DNA, the CDR3 is TGTGCCAGCAGCGGACGACTAGCGGGGACGACAGATACGCAGTATTTT. Its translation is CASSGRLAGTTDTQYF.